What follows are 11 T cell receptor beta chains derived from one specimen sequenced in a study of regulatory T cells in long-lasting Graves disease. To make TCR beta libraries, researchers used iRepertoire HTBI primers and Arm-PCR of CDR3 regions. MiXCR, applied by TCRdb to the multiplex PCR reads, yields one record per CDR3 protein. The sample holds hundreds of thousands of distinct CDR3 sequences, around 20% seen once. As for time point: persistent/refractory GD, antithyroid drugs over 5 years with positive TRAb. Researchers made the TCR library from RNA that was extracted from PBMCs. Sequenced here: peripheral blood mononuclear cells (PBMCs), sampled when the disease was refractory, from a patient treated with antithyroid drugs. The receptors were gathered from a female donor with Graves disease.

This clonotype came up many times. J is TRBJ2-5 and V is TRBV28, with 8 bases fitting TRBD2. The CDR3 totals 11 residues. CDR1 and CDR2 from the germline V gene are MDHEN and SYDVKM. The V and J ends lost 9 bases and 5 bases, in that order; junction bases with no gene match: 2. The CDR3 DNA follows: TGTGCCAGTTGCGGGAGGGAGACCCAGTACTTC. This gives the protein CASCGRETQYF.

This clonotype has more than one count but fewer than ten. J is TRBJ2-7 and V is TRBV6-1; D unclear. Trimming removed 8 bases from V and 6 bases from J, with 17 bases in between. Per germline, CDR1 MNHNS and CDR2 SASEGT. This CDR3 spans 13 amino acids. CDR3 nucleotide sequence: TGTGCCAGCGCCCCCCGTTTCGGGCGCGAGCAGTACTTC. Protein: CASAPRFGREQYF.

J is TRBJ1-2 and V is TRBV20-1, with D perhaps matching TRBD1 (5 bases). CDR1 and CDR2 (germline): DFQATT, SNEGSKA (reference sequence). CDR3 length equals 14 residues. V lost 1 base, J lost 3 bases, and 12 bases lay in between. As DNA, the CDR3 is TGCAGTGCTAGAGGGGTCGGGGGAGACTATGGCTACACCTTC. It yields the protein CSARGVGGDYGYTF.

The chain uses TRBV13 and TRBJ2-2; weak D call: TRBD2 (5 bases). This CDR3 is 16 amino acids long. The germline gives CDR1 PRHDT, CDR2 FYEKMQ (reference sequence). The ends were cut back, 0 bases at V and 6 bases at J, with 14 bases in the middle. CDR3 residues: CASSLGREGIAGELFF. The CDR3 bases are TGTGCCAGCAGCTTAGGGCGTGAGGGAATTGCCGGGGAGCTGTTTTTT. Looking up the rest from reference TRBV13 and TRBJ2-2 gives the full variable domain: AAGVIQSPRHLIKEKRETATLKCYPIPRHDTVYWYQQGPGQDPQFLISFYEKMQSDKGSIPDRFSAQQFSDYHSELNMSSLELGDSALYFCASSLGREGIAGELFFGEGSRLTVL.

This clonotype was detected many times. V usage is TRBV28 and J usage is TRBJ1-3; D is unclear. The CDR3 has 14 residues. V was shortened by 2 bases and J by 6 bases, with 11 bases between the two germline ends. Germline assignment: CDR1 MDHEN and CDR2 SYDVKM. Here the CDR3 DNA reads TGTGCCAGCAGTTTAGCGGCCACCCTAAACACCATATATTTT. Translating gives CASSLAATLNTIYF.

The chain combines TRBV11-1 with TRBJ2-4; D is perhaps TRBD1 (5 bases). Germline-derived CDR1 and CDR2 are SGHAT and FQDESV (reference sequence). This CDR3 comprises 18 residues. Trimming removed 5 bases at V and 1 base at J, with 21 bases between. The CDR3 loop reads CASSPGQGRVVAKNIQYF. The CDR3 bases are TGTGCCAGCAGCCCAGGGCAGGGCCGAGTTGTGGCCAAAAACATTCAGTACTTC. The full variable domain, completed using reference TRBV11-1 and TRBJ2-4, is EAEVAQSPRYKITEKSQAVAFWCDPISGHATLYWYRQILGQGPELLVQFQDESVVDDSQLPKDRFSAERLKGVDSTLKIQPAELGDSAMYLCASSPGQGRVVAKNIQYFGAGTRLSVL.

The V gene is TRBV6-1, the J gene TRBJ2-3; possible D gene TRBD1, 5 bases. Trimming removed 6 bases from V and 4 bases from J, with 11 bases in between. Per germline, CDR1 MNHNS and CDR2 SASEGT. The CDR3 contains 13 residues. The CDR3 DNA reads TGTGCCAGCAGATCAGGGATATCAGATACGCAGTATTTT. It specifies CASRSGISDTQYF.

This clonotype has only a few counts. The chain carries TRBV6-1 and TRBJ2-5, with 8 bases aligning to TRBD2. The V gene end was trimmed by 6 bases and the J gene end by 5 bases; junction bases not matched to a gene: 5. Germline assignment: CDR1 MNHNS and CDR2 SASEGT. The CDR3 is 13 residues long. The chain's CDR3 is CASSGRAGETQYF. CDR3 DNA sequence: TGTGCCAGCAGCGGGAGGGCCGGTGAGACCCAGTACTTC.

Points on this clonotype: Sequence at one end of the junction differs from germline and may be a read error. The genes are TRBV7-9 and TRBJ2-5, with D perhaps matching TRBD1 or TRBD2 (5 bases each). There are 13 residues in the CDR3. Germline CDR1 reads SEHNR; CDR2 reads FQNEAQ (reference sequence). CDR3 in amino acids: CAGSFGWGETQYF. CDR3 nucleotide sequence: TGTGCCGGCAGTTTTGGATGGGGGGAGACCCAGTACTTC.

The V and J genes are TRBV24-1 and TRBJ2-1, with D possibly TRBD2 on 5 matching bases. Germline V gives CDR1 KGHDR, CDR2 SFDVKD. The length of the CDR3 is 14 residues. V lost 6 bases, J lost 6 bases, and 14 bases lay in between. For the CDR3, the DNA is TGTGCCACCAGTCCGGCCCGCGGGTTCAATGAGCAGTTCTTC. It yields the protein CATSPARGFNEQFF.

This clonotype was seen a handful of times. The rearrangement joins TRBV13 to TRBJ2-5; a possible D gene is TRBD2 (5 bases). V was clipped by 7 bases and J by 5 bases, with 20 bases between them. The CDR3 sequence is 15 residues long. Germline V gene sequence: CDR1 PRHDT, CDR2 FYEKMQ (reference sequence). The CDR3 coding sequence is TGTGCCAGCAACTACTACTCGAGGGCACAGGAGACCCAGTACTTC. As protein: CASNYYSRAQETQYF.